The rows below give T cell receptor beta chains drawn from one sample of a study of T-cell memory formation after mild COVID-19. TCRdb re-called the 5' RACE reads through MiXCR, storing one row per CDR3 protein. Of about 560,000 distinct CDR3 sequences in the sample, less than 25% were seen once. The sequenced material came from PBMCs or a T cell subset sorted from them (not recorded which). The receptors were gathered from an adult woman who had mild COVID-19 (a few samples of this study predate the infection). Cell type and time point are not known. CDR3s include the opening cysteine and the closing phenylalanine or tryptophan. Fields, in order: clone size, V gene, CDR3 length, J gene, D gene, CDR3 protein, CDR3 DNA. D genes are given only for firm matches. Only some rows state a clone size, as once, few, many or a class for expanded clones.

abundance: few; v_gene: TRBV12-3/TRBV12-4; len: 13; j_gene: TRBJ2-7; d_gene: .; CDR3aa: CASSDGTGLEQYF; CDR3nt: TGTGCCAGCAGTGACGGTACAGGGCTCGAGCAGTACTTC
abundance: few; v_gene: TRBV4-1; len: 14; j_gene: TRBJ2-5; d_gene: .; CDR3aa: CASSQTLGVQVQYF; CDR3nt: TGCGCCAGCAGCCAAACACTAGGGGTACAGGTCCAGTACTTC
abundance: few; v_gene: TRBV12-3/TRBV12-4; len: 15; j_gene: TRBJ1-2; d_gene: .; CDR3aa: CASSLLPRPRNGYTF; CDR3nt: TGTGCCAGCAGCTTACTCCCCCGGCCCCGTAATGGCTACACCTTC
abundance: few; v_gene: TRBV4-3; len: 18; j_gene: TRBJ2-1; d_gene: TRBD2; CDR3aa: CASSQEGLSGAAHNEQFF; CDR3nt: TGCGCCAGCAGCCAAGAGGGTTTGAGCGGGGCAGCCCACAATGAGCAGTTCTTC
abundance: .; v_gene: TRBV20-1; len: 14; j_gene: TRBJ2-2; d_gene: TRBD2; CDR3aa: CSAFSGRAGGELFF; CDR3nt: TGCAGTGCCTTTAGCGGGAGGGCTGGCGGGGAGCTGTTTTTT
abundance: many; v_gene: TRBV5-1; len: 13; j_gene: TRBJ1-5; d_gene: .; CDR3aa: CASSSDSNQPQHF; CDR3nt: TGTGCCAGCAGCTCTGACAGCAATCAGCCCCAGCATTTT
abundance: few; v_gene: TRBV7-9; len: 16; j_gene: TRBJ1-2; d_gene: .; CDR3aa: CASSSSSPSSNYGYTF; CDR3nt: TGTGCCAGCAGCTCCAGCTCCCCCTCATCTAACTATGGCTACACCTTC
abundance: few; v_gene: TRBV4-1; len: 17; j_gene: TRBJ2-2; d_gene: TRBD1; CDR3aa: CASSQLTGKENTGELFF; CDR3nt: TGCGCCAGCAGCCAGTTGACAGGGAAGGAGAACACCGGGGAGCTGTTTTTT
abundance: .; v_gene: TRBV7-9; len: 8; j_gene: TRBJ2-6; d_gene: .; CDR3aa: CASSLGAF; CDR3nt: TGTGCCAGCAGCTTAGGTGCTTTC
abundance: few; v_gene: TRBV14; len: 13; j_gene: TRBJ2-3; d_gene: .; CDR3aa: CASSRGRSGTQYF; CDR3nt: TGTGCCAGCAGCCGGGGACGCTCAGGGACGCAGTATTTT
abundance: many; v_gene: TRBV27; len: 14; j_gene: TRBJ1-1; d_gene: .; CDR3aa: CASRPLQGNTEAFF; CDR3nt: TGTGCCAGCCGCCCCCTCCAAGGAAACACTGAAGCTTTCTTT
abundance: .; v_gene: TRBV10-3; len: 15; j_gene: TRBJ2-1; d_gene: TRBD1; CDR3aa: CAISGAGGTGNEQFF; CDR3nt: TGTGCCATCAGTGGAGCAGGGGGAACGGGAAATGAGCAGTTCTTC
abundance: few; v_gene: TRBV6-5; len: 15; j_gene: TRBJ2-7; d_gene: TRBD2; CDR3aa: CASSPLAGLSYEQYF; CDR3nt: TGTGCCAGCAGTCCCCTAGCGGGACTCTCCTACGAGCAGTACTTC
abundance: .; v_gene: TRBV25-1; len: 16; j_gene: TRBJ2-4; d_gene: .; CDR3aa: CASRERGAGAKNIQYF; CDR3nt: TGTGCCAGCAGAGAGAGGGGGGCAGGCGCCAAAAACATTCAGTACTTC
abundance: .; v_gene: TRBV27; len: 16; j_gene: TRBJ2-1; d_gene: .; CDR3aa: CASSLIGTSSYNEQFF; CDR3nt: TGTGCCAGCAGTTTAATCGGGACGAGCTCCTACAATGAGCAGTTCTTC
abundance: .; v_gene: TRBV4-2; len: 14; j_gene: TRBJ2-1; d_gene: TRBD2; CDR3aa: CASSHGGGGYEQFF; CDR3nt: TGTGCCAGCAGCCACGGGGGGGGAGGCTACGAGCAGTTCTTC
abundance: few; v_gene: TRBV5-1; len: 15; j_gene: TRBJ2-1; d_gene: TRBD2; CDR3aa: CASSPLAGASNEQFF; CDR3nt: TGCGCCAGCAGCCCGCTAGCGGGTGCTAGCAATGAGCAGTTCTTC
abundance: .; v_gene: TRBV5-6; len: 15; j_gene: TRBJ1-5; d_gene: .; CDR3aa: CASSRRGNGNQPQHF; CDR3nt: TGTGCCAGCAGCAGGAGGGGAAACGGCAATCAGCCCCAGCATTTT
abundance: .; v_gene: TRBV6-6; len: 16; j_gene: TRBJ1-1; d_gene: .; CDR3aa: CASSNSRELGNTEAFF; CDR3nt: TGTGCCAGCAGTAATTCCCGGGAACTTGGGAACACTGAAGCTTTCTTT
abundance: few; v_gene: TRBV4-1; len: 15; j_gene: TRBJ2-1; d_gene: .; CDR3aa: CASSHLGLAGGQEFF; CDR3nt: TGCGCCAGCAGCCACCTTGGACTAGCAGGGGGTCAGGAGTTCTTC
abundance: few; v_gene: TRBV7-3; len: 15; j_gene: TRBJ2-7; d_gene: .; CDR3aa: CASSSTGTASYEQYF; CDR3nt: TGTGCCAGCAGCTCTACAGGGACGGCCTCCTACGAGCAGTACTTC
abundance: few; v_gene: TRBV12-3/TRBV12-4; len: 16; j_gene: TRBJ2-1; d_gene: TRBD2; CDR3aa: CASSLGTSGGRHEQFF; CDR3nt: TGTGCCAGCAGTTTAGGGACTAGCGGGGGGAGGCATGAGCAGTTCTTC
abundance: few; v_gene: TRBV7-6; len: 17; j_gene: TRBJ2-2; d_gene: TRBD2; CDR3aa: CASSLAPTSGGHGELFF; CDR3nt: TGTGCCAGCAGCTTAGCGCCGACTAGCGGGGGCCACGGGGAGCTGTTTTTT
abundance: .; v_gene: TRBV6-5; len: 16; j_gene: TRBJ1-4; d_gene: .; CDR3aa: CASRRGFGATDGKLFF; CDR3nt: TGTGCCAGCAGACGCGGATTCGGGGCTACGGATGGAAAACTGTTTTTT
abundance: few; v_gene: TRBV3-1; len: 17; j_gene: TRBJ1-1; d_gene: TRBD1; CDR3aa: CASSQDGAGGGRTEAFF; CDR3nt: TGTGCCAGCAGCCAAGACGGGGCAGGGGGCGGAAGGACTGAAGCTTTCTTT
abundance: many; v_gene: TRBV5-1; len: 14; j_gene: TRBJ2-7; d_gene: TRBD2; CDR3aa: CASSLQGSGYEQYF; CDR3nt: TGCGCCAGCAGCTTGCAGGGTAGCGGGTACGAGCAGTACTTC
abundance: .; v_gene: TRBV29-1; len: 13; j_gene: TRBJ1-1; d_gene: .; CDR3aa: CSARQILNTEAFF; CDR3nt: TGCAGCGCTCGACAGATTTTGAACACTGAAGCTTTCTTT
abundance: few; v_gene: TRBV3-1; len: 16; j_gene: TRBJ2-1; d_gene: TRBD2; CDR3aa: CASSLRLAGVRNEQFF; CDR3nt: TGTGCCAGCAGCCTCAGACTAGCGGGCGTCCGCAATGAGCAGTTCTTC
abundance: .; v_gene: TRBV7-2; len: 17; j_gene: TRBJ1-1; d_gene: TRBD1; CDR3aa: CASSLRTGGGRNTEAFF; CDR3nt: TGTGCCAGCAGCTTGAGGACAGGGGGCGGAAGGAACACTGAAGCTTTCTTT
abundance: few; v_gene: TRBV6-2/TRBV6-3; len: 14; j_gene: TRBJ2-7; d_gene: .; CDR3aa: CASSPGGGVDEQYF; CDR3nt: TGTGCCAGCAGTCCCGGCGGTGGTGTCGACGAGCAGTACTTC
abundance: few; v_gene: TRBV14; len: 15; j_gene: TRBJ1-2; d_gene: .; CDR3aa: CASSQGQPANYGYTF; CDR3nt: TGTGCCAGCAGCCAAGGACAGCCTGCTAACTATGGCTACACCTTC
abundance: .; v_gene: TRBV7-9; len: 14; j_gene: TRBJ2-2; d_gene: .; CDR3aa: CASSAGQPTGELFF; CDR3nt: TGTGCCAGCAGCGCGGGACAGCCTACCGGGGAGCTGTTTTTT
abundance: .; v_gene: TRBV7-8; len: 14; j_gene: TRBJ2-7; d_gene: TRBD2; CDR3aa: CASSIVRGGYEQYF; CDR3nt: TGTGCCAGCAGCATCGTTCGGGGGGGCTACGAGCAGTACTTC
abundance: .; v_gene: TRBV11-2; len: 14; j_gene: TRBJ2-2; d_gene: .; CDR3aa: CASSGWLRTGELFF; CDR3nt: TGTGCCAGCAGCGGCTGGCTGAGAACCGGGGAGCTGTTTTTT
abundance: .; v_gene: TRBV10-3; len: 13; j_gene: TRBJ2-7; d_gene: TRBD1; CDR3aa: CAISEDRAYEQYF; CDR3nt: TGTGCCATCAGTGAGGACAGGGCCTACGAGCAGTACTTC
abundance: few; v_gene: TRBV12-3/TRBV12-4; len: 13; j_gene: TRBJ2-7; d_gene: .; CDR3aa: CASSKESSYEQYF; CDR3nt: TGTGCCAGCAGCAAGGAGAGCTCCTACGAGCAGTACTTC
abundance: few; v_gene: TRBV30; len: 13; j_gene: TRBJ1-2; d_gene: .; CDR3aa: CAWTGQSVYGYTF; CDR3nt: TGTGCCTGGACCGGACAGTCAGTCTATGGCTACACCTTC
abundance: .; v_gene: TRBV7-8; len: 14; j_gene: TRBJ1-1; d_gene: .; CDR3aa: CASSWTEGYTEAFF; CDR3nt: TGTGCCAGCAGCTGGACCGAGGGGTACACTGAAGCTTTCTTT
abundance: .; v_gene: TRBV6-2/TRBV6-3; len: 11; j_gene: TRBJ2-1; d_gene: .; CDR3aa: CASTDLDEQFF; CDR3nt: TGTGCCAGCACCGATCTCGATGAGCAGTTCTTC
abundance: few; v_gene: TRBV5-1; len: 13; j_gene: TRBJ2-7; d_gene: .; CDR3aa: CASSLNGPYEQYF; CDR3nt: TGCGCCAGCAGCTTAAACGGTCCCTACGAGCAGTACTTC
abundance: few; v_gene: TRBV6-6; len: 16; j_gene: TRBJ1-1; d_gene: TRBD1; CDR3aa: CASSYTVTGLNTEAFF; CDR3nt: TGTGCCAGCAGTTACACCGTGACAGGGTTGAACACTGAAGCTTTCTTT